The entry below gives a single TCR beta chain sequence along with its context. Its antigen is undetermined. This entry belongs to a study of vaccination and CD4 T cells after COVID-19. Sequenced with the Oncomine TCR Beta short-read assay was DNA taken from cultured CD4+ T cells. TCRdb re-called the PCR reads through MiXCR, storing one row per CDR3 protein. The sample includes approximately 12,000 distinct CDR3 sequences, around half seen only once; the top ten take less than 20%. Treatment reported: roughly 10-day PBMC culture with coronavirus spike peptide pools or control peptides (ViraFEST assay). Cultures got half-medium changes with IL-2 on days 3 and 7. This sequence originates from a human donor who had recovered from COVID-19. The sample comprised CD4+ T cells from blood, cultured in vitro.

The chain's CDR3 is CAWSGSIRYNEQFF. CDR3 DNA: TGTGCCTGGAGTGGATCGATTCGCTACAATGAGCAGTTCTTC. V gene TRBV30 combines with J gene TRBJ2-1; D gene ambiguous. The CDR3 extends over 14 amino acids. Germline V lookup: CDR1 GTSNPN, CDR2 SVGIG (reference sequence). With 1 base removed from V and 3 bases from J, the gap between germline ends came to 10 bases.